The rows below give T cell receptor beta chains drawn from one sample of a study of CD8+CD57+ T cells in acquired aplastic anemia. Each CDR3 protein is one row after TCRdb ran MiXCR on the reads. The profile shows 150,000 to 200,000 distinct CDR3 sequences, 40% to 55% of them singletons. Sequenced sample: sorted CD4+, CD8+, or CD8+CD57+ T cells (not recorded which) from PBMCs. The receptors shown here come from a human donor with aplastic anemia. Both conserved end residues are part of each CDR3. A D gene is named only where the DNA matches it firmly. Rows give clone size only sometimes, using once, few, many, or a class for an expanded clone.

D	size	J	V	DNA	CDR3
TRBD1	.	TRBJ2-2	TRBV20-1	TGCAGTGCGACAGGGGAGAACACCGGGGAGCTGTTTTTT	CSATGENTGELFF
TRBD1	many	TRBJ2-5	TRBV7-9	TGTGCCAGCAGCAGACAGGGGCAGGAGACCCAGTACTTC	CASSRQGQETQYF
.	many	TRBJ2-7	TRBV5-4	TGTGCCAGCAGCTTGGGGCAAGGGGCTTCAAGCTCCTACGAGCAGTACTTC	CASSLGQGASSSYEQYF
.	.	TRBJ1-1	TRBV29-1	TGCAGCGTGGGGCTTAACACTGAAGCTTTCTTT	CSVGLNTEAFF
.	.	TRBJ1-6	TRBV2	TGTGCCAGCTCTGAAGGGGCCCTCTACCCCCCCCTCCACTTT	CASSEGALYPPLHF
.	.	TRBJ2-5	TRBV3-1	TGTGCCAGCAGCCCTAAAGGGATAACGGGGGAGACCCAGTACTTC	CASSPKGITGETQYF
.	.	TRBJ1-1	TRBV15	TGTGCCACCAGCAGAGATACCGGGGACGCGGCTTTCTTT	CATSRDTGDAAFF
.	.	TRBJ2-7	TRBV7-2	TGTGCCAGCAGCCACGGGGGTGACCTCTACGAGCAGTACTTC	CASSHGGDLYEQYF
.	.	TRBJ1-4	TRBV6-5	TGTGCCAGCAGTTCCTACCTACTTGAAAAACTGTTTTTT	CASSSYLLEKLFF
TRBD2	.	TRBJ2-1	TRBV20-1	TGCAGTGCTAGAGATCTGCGGGGGGGCATAAATGAGCAGTTCTTC	CSARDLRGGINEQFF
TRBD1	many	TRBJ1-1	TRBV12-3/TRBV12-4	TGTGCCAGCAGTTTTGACAGGGGCCTGGACACTGAAGCTTTCTTT	CASSFDRGLDTEAFF
.	many	TRBJ2-4	TRBV15	TGTGCCACCCAGGAGGCGGGGCGTTCCAAAAACATTCAGTACTTC	CATQEAGRSKNIQYF
.	many	TRBJ2-2	TRBV6-4	TGTGCCAGCAGTCGGGATTTTCTCGGGGAGCTGTTTTTT	CASSRDFLGELFF
.	many	TRBJ2-5	TRBV19	TGTGCCAGTAGTATAGTTACAGATAGTCAGGAGACCCAGTACTTC	CASSIVTDSQETQYF
.	once	TRBJ1-2	TRBV11-2	TGTGCCAGCAGCTTAGGCGCCACCGCCAACTATGGCTACACCTTC	CASSLGATANYGYTF
.	few	TRBJ2-2	TRBV9	TGTGCCAGCAGCGTAAAGACAGGGGAGCTGTTTTTT	CASSVKTGELFF
.	many	TRBJ2-1	TRBV20-1	TGCAGTGCTAGCCGGGACTCCACCTACAATGAGCAGTTCTTC	CSASRDSTYNEQFF
.	few	TRBJ1-2	TRBV2	TGTGCCAGCACCAAAGGGAACTATGGCTACACCTTC	CASTKGNYGYTF
TRBD1	many	TRBJ2-1	TRBV5-5	TGTGCCAGCAGCTTTGTACCGGGACAGGGTGGCAACGAGCAGTTCTTC	CASSFVPGQGGNEQFF
.	many	TRBJ2-1	TRBV12-3/TRBV12-4	TGTGCCAGCAGTTTCGGCGGAGGACTAGAGCAGTTCTTC	CASSFGGGLEQFF
.	.	TRBJ2-1	TRBV5-1	TGCGCCAGCAGCTTGTGGGGGGAGTACAATGAGCAGTTCTTC	CASSLWGEYNEQFF
.	.	TRBJ1-6	TRBV7-9	TGTGCCAGCAGCTTAGCGGGTAATTCACCCCTCCACTTT	CASSLAGNSPLHF
.	.	TRBJ1-1	TRBV15	TGTGCCACCAGCAGGAGCGAGAACACTGAAGCTTTCTTT	CATSRSENTEAFF
TRBD1	.	TRBJ2-2	TRBV10-3	TGTGCCATCAGTAGACAGGGTCAAGGAAGCACCGGGGAGCTGTTTTTT	CAISRQGQGSTGELFF
.	.	TRBJ1-1	TRBV29-1	TGCAGCGTTACCTCAAGGGGGGCTAACACTGAAGCTTTCTTT	CSVTSRGANTEAFF
.	once	TRBJ2-3	TRBV20-1	TGCAGTGCGGGGGGCTTTGCCGATACGCAGTATTTT	CSAGGFADTQYF
TRBD2	many	TRBJ2-6	TRBV20-1	TGCAGTGCTCTTAGCGGGAGCGCTCTAACGGCTGGGGCCAACGTCCTGACTTTC	CSALSGSALTAGANVLTF
.	.	TRBJ1-5	TRBV15	TGTGCCACCAGCAAGCTTGGGGACAGCAATCAGCCCCAGCATTTT	CATSKLGDSNQPQHF
TRBD1	.	TRBJ1-6	TRBV7-9	TGTGCCAGCAGCTTAACCCGGGACAGGGAAGTAACCCTCCACTTT	CASSLTRDREVTLHF
.	many	TRBJ1-3	TRBV3-1	TGTGCCAGCAGCCGGCGTTCTGGAAACACCATATATTTT	CASSRRSGNTIYF
.	many	TRBJ1-1	TRBV7-2	TGTGCCAGCAGCTTAGAAAGGGCTGGGACCAACACTGAAGCTTTCTTT	CASSLERAGTNTEAFF
.	few	TRBJ2-5	TRBV6-2/TRBV6-3	TGTGCCAGCAGGCTCTTCGGGGAAACCCAGTACTTC	CASRLFGETQYF
TRBD1	many	TRBJ2-7	TRBV2	TGTGCCAGCAGTCGGACAGGGCTGTACTTC	CASSRTGLYF
TRBD1	many	TRBJ1-2	TRBV20-1	TGCAGTGCTAACGATGGGACAGGGGGCTGGGGCTACACCTTC	CSANDGTGGWGYTF
.	many	TRBJ1-2	TRBV9	TGTGCCAGCAGCGCCGGGCCCGGGGGGGCTAACTATGGCTACACCTTC	CASSAGPGGANYGYTF
.	.	TRBJ1-5	TRBV10-3	TGTGCCATCAGACCGGCGGGCAATCAGCCCCAGCATTTT	CAIRPAGNQPQHF
.	many	TRBJ2-6	TRBV11-1	TGTGCCAGCAGCCCCGGACCGGGCAGGGGTTCTGGGGCCAACGTCCTGACTTTC	CASSPGPGRGSGANVLTF
TRBD1	.	TRBJ2-3	TRBV12-3/TRBV12-4	TGTGCCAGCAGAGGACAGGGCGCAGATACGCAGTATTTT	CASRGQGADTQYF
TRBD1	many	TRBJ2-5	TRBV27	TGTGCCAGCAGCCGCGGACAGGGGGGAGAGACCCAGTACTTC	CASSRGQGGETQYF
TRBD1	few	TRBJ2-1	TRBV12-3/TRBV12-4	TGTGCCAGCATCAAGGGGGGACAGGGGGGAGAGGGTGAGCAGTTCTTC	CASIKGGQGGEGEQFF
.	.	TRBJ2-6	TRBV6-4	TGTGCCAGCAGTGAAAAAGGGACTGGGGCCAACGTCCTGACTTTC	CASSEKGTGANVLTF
TRBD2	many	TRBJ2-1	TRBV19	TGTGCCAGTAGTGTACTAGCGGACTCCTTACGCAATGAGCAGTTCTTC	CASSVLADSLRNEQFF
TRBD2	many	TRBJ2-5	TRBV24-1	TGTGCCACCAGTGATACAACCGGGACTAGCGGGCCCCTAGAGACCCAGTACTTC	CATSDTTGTSGPLETQYF
.	.	TRBJ2-7	TRBV4-2	TGTGCCAGCAGCCAAGAAACCGGCGACGAGCAGTACTTC	CASSQETGDEQYF
TRBD1	few	TRBJ1-1	TRBV29-1	TGCAGCGCCGAGAACTTACAGGGGTCGAACACTGAAGCTTTCTTT	CSAENLQGSNTEAFF
.	many	TRBJ2-7	TRBV6-5	TGTGCCAGCAGTGGTAGGTTATACGAGCAGTACTTC	CASSGRLYEQYF
.	many	TRBJ1-1	TRBV2	TGTGCCAGCAGTGAAACTGTGGGGATGAACACTGAAGCTTTCTTT	CASSETVGMNTEAFF
.	few	TRBJ2-7	TRBV7-8	TGTGCCAGCAGCTCCGTCGAGGAGCAGTACTTC	CASSSVEEQYF
TRBD2	.	TRBJ2-5	TRBV5-5	TGTGCCAGCAGCTTACGACTAGCGGGAGGTTTTCAAGAGACCCAGTACTTC	CASSLRLAGGFQETQYF
.	few	TRBJ1-2	TRBV15	TGTGCCACCAGCAGAGACCGAGCGGAAGGTAGTACCTTC	CATSRDRAEGSTF
TRBD2	many	TRBJ2-3	TRBV5-4	TGTGCCAGCAGCGCAAGGGAGGGTGCAGATACGCAGTATTTT	CASSAREGADTQYF
.	.	TRBJ1-3	TRBV19	TGTGCCAGTTACGCACAGCGGAACACCATATATTTT	CASYAQRNTIYF
.	few	TRBJ1-2	TRBV19	TGTGCCAGTGGTACCCAATCCAGGGGTGGTGGCTACACCTTC	CASGTQSRGGGYTF
TRBD1	many	TRBJ1-4	TRBV6-5	TGTGCCAGCAGCTGGACAGGGGGTAATGAAAAACTGTTTTTT	CASSWTGGNEKLFF
.	few	TRBJ2-7	TRBV7-9	TGTGCCATGCCAGTCCTAGGAAAGCACCCGAGCAGGGGCTTC	CAMPVLGKHPSRGF
.	many	TRBJ2-3	TRBV2	TGTGCCAGCAGGGAGGTTAGGGATACGCAGTATTTT	CASREVRDTQYF
TRBD1	.	TRBJ1-3	TRBV5-1	TGCGCCAGCAGCAGGGACAGCACCGGGTCTGGAAACACCATATATTTT	CASSRDSTGSGNTIYF